The rows below give T cell receptor beta chains drawn from one sample of a study of T cells after yellow fever vaccination. TCRdb independently ran MiXCR on the 5' RACE reads; one entry per CDR3 protein. The repertoire holds 510,000 or so distinct CDR3 sequences, with about 19% as singletons. The material sequenced was PBMCs, taken 15 days after the yellow fever booster vaccination. The receptors shown here come from a man aged 25-45 years who received the YFV17D yellow fever vaccine. Both conserved end residues are part of each CDR3. The D gene is left open where the match is weak. Clone sizes are given selectively: once, few, many, or a class where the clone is expanded.

TRBD1,TRBJ2-1,few,TRBV10-3,TGTGCCACCTGCCCGGGACAGGACTACAATGAGCAGTTCTTC,CATCPGQDYNEQFF
TRBD2,TRBJ2-1,NA,TRBV7-6,TGTGCCAGCAGCTTAGCGCAGGGCGGGAGCTCCTACAATGAGCAGTTCTTC,CASSLAQGGSSYNEQFF
TRBD1,TRBJ2-5,few,TRBV20-1,TGCAGTGCAAACAGGGGCGCCCAAGAGACCCAGTACTTC,CSANRGAQETQYF
NA,TRBJ2-2,many,TRBV6-5,TGTGCCAGCGGCCATTTTGGGGAGCTGTTTTTT,CASGHFGELFF
NA,TRBJ2-3,NA,TRBV6-6,TGTGCCAGCAGTTTCGAGTCATCAGATACGCAGTATTTT,CASSFESSDTQYF
TRBD2,TRBJ2-3,few,TRBV20-1,TGCAGTGCTAGACGGCTAGCGGGGAGCACAGATACGCAGTATTTT,CSARRLAGSTDTQYF
NA,TRBJ2-1,NA,TRBV11-2,TGTGCCAGCAGCTTAGATCCCCTACAGCGGATCTCCTACAATGAGCAGTTCTTC,CASSLDPLQRISYNEQFF
NA,TRBJ1-1,many,TRBV3-1,TGTGCCAGCAGCCAAGATTGGGCAGGGGAAGCTTTCTTT,CASSQDWAGEAFF
NA,TRBJ2-7,NA,TRBV19,TGTGCCAGTAGCCCTCGGGGCGTGGCCTACGAGCAGTACTTC,CASSPRGVAYEQYF
TRBD2,TRBJ2-7,NA,TRBV4-2,TGTGCCAGCAGCCCGGGGTGGGCTAGCGGGATTTTGGCTATCGGACGATACGAGCAGTACTTC,CASSPGWASGILAIGRYEQYF
NA,TRBJ2-5,NA,TRBV29-1,TGCAGCGTTGTACCGGGAGAGCGCGAGACCCAGTACTTC,CSVVPGERETQYF
TRBD1,TRBJ2-3,few,TRBV24-1,TGTGCCACCAGTCCCGCAGGGGGCGATACGCAGTATTTT,CATSPAGGDTQYF
TRBD2,TRBJ2-2,few,TRBV11-2,TGTGCCAGCAGACCACCGGGACTAGATTCCCCCGGGGAGCTGTTTTTT,CASRPPGLDSPGELFF
TRBD2,TRBJ2-3,many,TRBV6-1,TGTGCCAGCAGTGATTGGGAGGGATCGACAGATACGCAGTATTTT,CASSDWEGSTDTQYF
NA,TRBJ1-6,NA,TRBV20-1,TGCAGCGCGCTAGGCTCTCAGGGAGGGTTTAGTTCACCCCTCCACTTT,CSALGSQGGFSSPLHF
TRBD2,TRBJ2-7,NA,TRBV27,TGTGCCAGCAGTTGGACTAGCGGGAGTAGGGGGACCTACGAGCAGTACTTC,CASSWTSGSRGTYEQYF
NA,TRBJ2-7,NA,TRBV18,TGTGCCAGCTCACCCGAGGCGGGGAGGAACGAGCAGTACTTC,CASSPEAGRNEQYF
TRBD2,TRBJ2-1,NA,TRBV7-6,TGTGCCAGCAGTAAAAGAGCGGGAGGTGTTTACAATGAGCAGTTCTTC,CASSKRAGGVYNEQFF
TRBD2,TRBJ2-1,few,TRBV7-6,TGTGCCAGCAGCTTACGGGGGGTGAGCGGGAGGATTTACAATGAGCAGTTCTTC,CASSLRGVSGRIYNEQFF
NA,TRBJ1-1,few,TRBV12-3/TRBV12-4,TGTGCCAGCAGTGCCCAGGGGACAATGAACACTGAAGCTTTCTTT,CASSAQGTMNTEAFF
NA,TRBJ2-2,few,TRBV28,TGTGCCAGCACTTGGGCTTCGACCAACACCGGGGAGCTGTTTTTT,CASTWASTNTGELFF
NA,TRBJ2-2,few,TRBV5-1,TGCGCCAGCAGCTTGTCACATTACTCGGGGAGGACGAACACCGGGGAGCTGTTTTTT,CASSLSHYSGRTNTGELFF
TRBD2,TRBJ2-3,few,TRBV7-2,TGTGCCAGCAGCCCAAGACCGGGACTAGGGCAGTATTTT,CASSPRPGLGQYF
NA,TRBJ1-5,few,TRBV7-2,TGTGCCAGCAGCTTAGGGGGGGGAAGACAGGAGCCCCAGCATTTT,CASSLGGGRQEPQHF
NA,TRBJ2-5,few,TRBV2,TGTGCCAGCAGTGAAGTTACTCACAAAGAGACCCAGTACTTC,CASSEVTHKETQYF
TRBD2,TRBJ2-3,few,TRBV7-9,TGTGCCAGCAGCCCTAGCGGGAGGACCATTAGCACAGATACGCAGTATTTT,CASSPSGRTISTDTQYF
TRBD1,TRBJ2-3,NA,TRBV28,TGTGCCAGCAGAGGACAGGGTAAAGCAGATACGCAGTATTTT,CASRGQGKADTQYF
NA,TRBJ2-2,NA,TRBV10-3,TGTGCCATTCTCCCCTTCGAGGGCACCGGGGAGCTGTTTTTT,CAILPFEGTGELFF
NA,TRBJ2-7,NA,TRBV7-6,TGTGCCAGCAGCTTAGAGTTAGCTGCAACCTACGAGCAGTACTTC,CASSLELAATYEQYF
NA,TRBJ2-3,few,TRBV6-1,TGTGCCAGCAGATCTTTACGGGAGATTCGGGATACGCAGTATTTT,CASRSLREIRDTQYF
TRBD2,TRBJ2-4,few,TRBV20-1,TGCAGTGCTAGAGGTGGGAGCGGGAGGGCGGAAAACATTCAGTACTTC,CSARGGSGRAENIQYF
NA,TRBJ2-5,few,TRBV20-1,TGCAGTGCTCCGGACAGTGCTAAATTTGAAGAGACCCAGTACTTC,CSAPDSAKFEETQYF
NA,TRBJ2-5,NA,TRBV7-9,TGTGCCAGCAGCTTTGTCGGAGACGGGGAGACCCAGTACTTC,CASSFVGDGETQYF
NA,TRBJ1-6,few,TRBV7-2,TGTGCCAGCAGGGTGGGAGCGACAGGCTATAATTCACCCCTCCACTTT,CASRVGATGYNSPLHF
TRBD1,TRBJ2-7,NA,TRBV18,TGTGCCAGCTCACAAACCGGGACAGGGGATTCCTACGAGCAGTACTTC,CASSQTGTGDSYEQYF
TRBD2,TRBJ2-1,once,TRBV7-8,TGTGCCAGCAGCACCGGACTAGCGGGAGATGAGCAGTTCTTC,CASSTGLAGDEQFF
TRBD2,TRBJ2-1,NA,TRBV6-2/TRBV6-3,TGTGCCAGCAGTACTTCCCGCGGGGGAGGGCCAATGGATGAGCAGTTCTTC,CASSTSRGGGPMDEQFF
NA,TRBJ2-7,NA,TRBV6-5,TGTGCCAGCAGTTACCCATCCGGGCCTCCCTACGAGCAGTACTTC,CASSYPSGPPYEQYF
TRBD1,TRBJ2-2,NA,TRBV12-3/TRBV12-4,TGTGCCAGCAGTAAGGGACAGGGAGACACCGGGGAGCTGTTTTTT,CASSKGQGDTGELFF
NA,TRBJ2-2,few,TRBV2,TGTGCCAGCAACCCCAGGGTTGGCGGGGAGCTGTTTTTT,CASNPRVGGELFF
TRBD2,TRBJ2-7,few,TRBV29-1,TGCAGCGTCGATGGCGGGAGTGTCGACGAGCAGTACTTC,CSVDGGSVDEQYF